This is a list of T cell receptor beta chains from one sample in a study of PD-L1 blockade in urothelial cancer. Profiling relied on immunoSEQ multiplex PCR, and the TCRdb table lists in-frame clones only, not all of them. The data contain more than 75,000 clones, about four fifths of them seen just once; the ten biggest clones take up 2% to 2.5%. The material was PBMCs, obtained around atezolizumab (anti-PD-L1) treatment. These receptor sequences come from a man between 60 and 75 years old with urothelial cancer. CDR3s include the opening cysteine and the closing phenylalanine or tryptophan. A D gene is named only where the DNA matches it firmly. Part of the rows lack a size; the others show once, few, many or a class for expanded clones.

TRBV19	TRBD1	-	TRBJ2-7	CASSSRTGGPPYEQYF	TGTGCCAGTAGTAGTAGGACAGGGGGCCCTCCCTACGAGCAGTACTTC
TRBV21-1	-	few	TRBJ2-3	CASSSGNCTDTQYF	TGTGCCAGCAGCAGCGGAAATTGCACAGATACGCAGTATTTT
TRBV7-8	TRBD1	-	TRBJ2-1	CASSLITGGLEQFF	TGTGCCAGCAGCTTAATTACAGGGGGCCTGGAGCAGTTCTTC
TRBV19	TRBD1	-	TRBJ1-5	CASTPLLGQGGNQPQHF	TGTGCCAGTACCCCATTGCTGGGACAGGGAGGCAATCAGCCCCAGCATTTT
TRBV25-1	TRBD1	-	TRBJ2-7	CASTPQGARYEQYF	TGTGCCAGTACCCCACAGGGGGCAAGGTACGAGCAGTACTTC
TRBV18	-	few	TRBJ1-1	CASSPPSQNTEAFF	TGTGCCAGCTCACCACCGTCCCAGAACACTGAAGCTTTCTTT
TRBV4-2	TRBD2	-	TRBJ2-7	CASSQDLAGGLYEQYF	TGTGCCAGCAGCCAAGACCTAGCGGGGGGGCTCTACGAGCAGTACTTC
TRBV9	TRBD2	-	TRBJ2-6	CASSQGSRGGDGANVLTF	TGTGCCAGCAGCCAGGGAAGTCGGGGGGGGGATGGGGCCAACGTCCTGACTTTC
TRBV7-6	-	few	TRBJ2-2	CASSNQGANTGELFF	TGTGCCAGCAGCAATCAGGGTGCGAACACCGGGGAGCTGTTTTTT
TRBV6-1	TRBD2	-	TRBJ2-1	CASSEKAGGPSYNEQFF	TGTGCCAGCAGTGAAAAGGCGGGGGGGCCCTCCTACAATGAGCAGTTCTTC